Below, one TCR beta chain is given with its context. The sample comes from a study of blood T cell repertoires in COVID-19. Looking at the study overall: PBMCs, B-cell-depleted T cells, or T cells provided the cDNA or gDNA that made up the material.

Only in-frame clones appear in the TCRdb table, and some are missing; sequencing was by immunoSEQ multiplex PCR. The table records a few hundred thousand clones, around 81% of them present only once. Germline V gives CDR1 MNHEY, CDR2 SMNVEV (reference sequence). V gave up 7 bases and J gave up 10 bases; unmatched junction bases: 13. This CDR3 is 15 amino acids long. This sequence originates from a man aged 30 to 45 with acute COVID-19. The sample consisted of PBMCs or T cells enriched from blood (not recorded which). The chain joins TRBV27 to TRBJ1-6; 7 nucleotides line up with TRBD1. The CDR3 loop reads CASTQGEGGGSPLHF. The CDR3 bases are TGTGCCAGCACCCAAGGAGAAGGGGGCGGCTCACCCCTCCACTTT.